The sample holds many counts of the clone carrying this T cell receptor beta chain. The data derive from a study of regulatory T cells in long-lasting Graves disease. Researchers made TCR beta libraries by using iRepertoire HTBI primers and running Arm-PCR on CDR3 regions. Each CDR3 protein is one row after TCRdb ran MiXCR on the multiplex PCR reads. The data show roughly 350,000 distinct CDR3 sequences, with around 17% seen just once and roughly 27% held by the top ten. As to time point: newly diagnosed GD, antithyroid drugs for less than 3 months. RNA extracted from PBMCs served as the sequencing template. The V end was cut by 3 bases, the J end by 11 bases, with 11 bases between. The CDR3 is made up of 13 amino acids. Separately, the same data were catalogued under a study of T cells in Graves' hyperthyroidism and ophthalmopathy.

The clonotype originates from a middle-aged man with Graves disease. Sequenced material: peripheral blood mononuclear cells (PBMCs), taken at new diagnosis, from a patient treated with antithyroid drugs. V and J are TRBV12-3 or TRBV12-4 and TRBJ1-6; tentatively, D is TRBD1 (6 bases). CDR3 DNA: TGTGCCAGCAGTTTTAGAGGGACACCACCCCTCCACTTT. Protein: CASSFRGTPPLHF.